Listed below are T cell receptor beta chains from one sample, sequenced in a study of cytomegalovirus exposure and HLA in healthy donors. Clones were sequenced by immunoSEQ multiplex PCR, and TCRdb holds only the in-frame ones, with some missing. The table records about 240,000 clones, approximately 84% of them present only once. Sequenced material: PBMCs. The source is a woman aged 30 to 39 in good health and CMV-seropositive. Both conserved end residues are part of each CDR3. Size is omitted from some rows. Given values are once, few, many or a class for expanded clones.

size,V,J,CDR3
NA,TRBV4-2,TRBJ2-1,CASSQKASGDYNEQFF
once,TRBV5-1,TRBJ1-1,CASSLEGDRGRAEAFF
NA,TRBV5-5,TRBJ1-3,CASSLRTVQISGNTIYF
NA,TRBV29-1,TRBJ1-1,CSALRGGRTEAFF
NA,TRBV15,TRBJ1-1,CATSRADRRSNWGTEAFF
once,TRBV30,TRBJ2-7,CAWSGPLQGGEQYF
NA,TRBV6-6,TRBJ2-4,CASSYGDRGSGNIQYF
NA,TRBV6-1,TRBJ1-5,CASSATGGYYSNQPQHF
NA,TRBV9,TRBJ2-3,CASSSGTSGSVDTQYF
NA,TRBV4-1,TRBJ1-1,CASSYRGGSTEAFF
NA,TRBV5-4,TRBJ1-2,CASSGFDRGDYGYTF
NA,TRBV19,TRBJ1-1,CASSIRQNTEAFF
NA,TRBV4-1,TRBJ1-3,CASKQDRGSGNTIYF
NA,TRBV29-1,TRBJ2-1,CSVEVDSASYNEQFF
NA,TRBV18,TRBJ2-3,CASSPQQAGSSDTQYF
NA,TRBV29-1,TRBJ2-7,CSVETGQGAYEQYF
once,TRBV27,TRBJ1-2,CASSPAGAHYGYTF
NA,TRBV2,TRBJ2-5,CASSEGTGATQYF
once,TRBV28,TRBJ2-2,CASNIYTGELFF
NA,TRBV4-1,TRBJ2-7,CASRTTAGSSYEQYF
NA,TRBV9,TRBJ1-5,CASSEGSRGVGPQHF
NA,TRBV4-1,TRBJ1-4,CASSPSGGFNEKLFF
NA,TRBV30,TRBJ2-3,CAWSLPDTQYF
NA,TRBV2,TRBJ1-1,CASKRILNTEAFF
NA,TRBV4-1,TRBJ2-7,CASSHTRVIEDEQYF
NA,TRBV4-2,TRBJ2-5,CASSPRTSGRSQETQYF
NA,TRBV7-9,TRBJ2-1,CASSSQWEQFF
few,TRBV5-1,TRBJ2-7,CASSLMTSGRSFEQYF
once,TRBV2,TRBJ2-7,CASSAGYEQYF
NA,TRBV28,TRBJ2-2,CASSFREGGELFF
NA,TRBV6-5,TRBJ1-2,CASSYSRRGSYGYTF
NA,TRBV7-9,TRBJ2-2,CASSPSGTGSGELFF
NA,TRBV21-1,TRBJ1-2,CASSRGLGLADGYTF
NA,TRBV27,TRBJ2-3,CASSLLPLAVEGTQYF
once,TRBV28,TRBJ1-1,CASSLRAMNTEAFF
NA,TRBV25-1,TRBJ2-1,CASHSPGSPYNEQFF
NA,TRBV7-2,TRBJ2-1,CASSLAWEAYNEQFF
NA,TRBV5-1,TRBJ1-1,CASSLEGEFTEAFF
NA,TRBV2,TRBJ2-4,CASNGLSKNIQYF
NA,TRBV7-8,TRBJ2-1,CANSLAGVHEQFF
NA,TRBV28,TRBJ2-3,CASSRPQLAGASTDTQYF
NA,TRBV5-6,TRBJ1-1,CASSVPGPTEAFF
NA,TRBV15,TRBJ1-2,CATSRMGQNYGYTF
NA,TRBV6-5,TRBJ2-3,CASSERRMVGGQYF
NA,TRBV6-5,TRBJ2-7,CASSSGDAVVYEQYF
NA,TRBV7-5,TRBJ2-7,CARSSAANEQYF
NA,TRBV11-2,TRBJ1-1,CASSLGQALEAFF
once,TRBV27,TRBJ2-7,CASSLRGGNYFSYEQYF
NA,TRBV4-2,TRBJ2-3,CASSQAEGAEYTQYF
NA,TRBV7-2,TRBJ2-7,CASSLDGTRAEQYF
NA,TRBV6-4,TRBJ2-1,CASSRGSVSYNEQFF